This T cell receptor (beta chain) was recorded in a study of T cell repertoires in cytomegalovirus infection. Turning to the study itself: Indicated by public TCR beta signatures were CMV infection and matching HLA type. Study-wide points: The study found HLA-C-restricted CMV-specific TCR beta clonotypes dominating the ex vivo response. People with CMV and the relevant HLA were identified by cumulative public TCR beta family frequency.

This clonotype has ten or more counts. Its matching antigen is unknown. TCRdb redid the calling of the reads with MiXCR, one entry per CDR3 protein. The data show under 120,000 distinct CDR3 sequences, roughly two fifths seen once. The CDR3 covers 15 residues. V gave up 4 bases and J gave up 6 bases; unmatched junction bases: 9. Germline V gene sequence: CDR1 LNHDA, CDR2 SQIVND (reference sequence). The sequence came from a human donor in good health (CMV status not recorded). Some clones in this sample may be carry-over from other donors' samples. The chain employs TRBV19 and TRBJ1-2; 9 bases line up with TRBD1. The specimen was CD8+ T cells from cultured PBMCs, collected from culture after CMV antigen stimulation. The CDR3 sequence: CASSTWTGAEDGYTF. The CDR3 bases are TGTGCCAGTAGTACTTGGACAGGGGCAGAGGATGGCTACACCTTC.